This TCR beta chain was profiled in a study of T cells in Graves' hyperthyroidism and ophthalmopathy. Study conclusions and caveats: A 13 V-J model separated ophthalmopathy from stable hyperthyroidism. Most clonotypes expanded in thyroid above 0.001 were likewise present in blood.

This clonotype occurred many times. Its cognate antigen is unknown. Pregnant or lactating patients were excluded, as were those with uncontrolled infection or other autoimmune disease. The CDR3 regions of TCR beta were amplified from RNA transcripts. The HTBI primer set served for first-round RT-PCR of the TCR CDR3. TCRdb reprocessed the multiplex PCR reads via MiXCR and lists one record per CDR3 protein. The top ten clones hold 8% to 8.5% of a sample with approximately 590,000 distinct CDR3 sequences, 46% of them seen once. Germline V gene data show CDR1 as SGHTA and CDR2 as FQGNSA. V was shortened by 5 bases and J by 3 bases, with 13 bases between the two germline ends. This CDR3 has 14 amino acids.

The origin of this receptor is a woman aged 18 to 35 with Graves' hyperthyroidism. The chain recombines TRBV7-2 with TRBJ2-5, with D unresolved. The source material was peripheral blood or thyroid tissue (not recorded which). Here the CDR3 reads CASSAWSSEETQYF. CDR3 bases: TGTGCCAGCAGCGCCTGGTCCTCCGAAGAGACCCAGTACTTC.